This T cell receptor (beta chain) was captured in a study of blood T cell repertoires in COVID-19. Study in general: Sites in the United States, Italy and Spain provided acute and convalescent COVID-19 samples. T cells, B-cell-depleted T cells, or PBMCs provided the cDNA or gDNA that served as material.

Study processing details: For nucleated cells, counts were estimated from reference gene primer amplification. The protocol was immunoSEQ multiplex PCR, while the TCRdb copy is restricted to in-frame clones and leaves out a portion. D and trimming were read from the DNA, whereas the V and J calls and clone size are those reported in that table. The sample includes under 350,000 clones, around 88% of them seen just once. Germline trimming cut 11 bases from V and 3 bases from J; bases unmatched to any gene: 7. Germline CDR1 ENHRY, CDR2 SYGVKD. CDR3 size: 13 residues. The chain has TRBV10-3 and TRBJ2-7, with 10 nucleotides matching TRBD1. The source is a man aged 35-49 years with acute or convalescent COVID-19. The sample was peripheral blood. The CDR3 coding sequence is TGTGCCTCCGACGGGACAGGGGACTACGAGCAGTACTTC. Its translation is CASDGTGDYEQYF.